The clone carrying this TCR beta chain was seen a single time. Its antigen is currently unknown. This record belongs to a study of T cell responses to AZD1222 COVID-19 vaccine. Study-wide findings and caveats: Two doses of AZD1222 preceded a rise in Spike-specific TCR breadth and depth. Seropositive status at baseline applied to only five or six AZD1222 recipients. There were mostly white British donors and more females than males, and clonal diversity was possibly underestimated.

Sequencing was performed with immunoSEQ multiplex PCR; in TCRdb, only in-frame clones are kept and a portion is missing. Of 120,000 or so clones in the sample, 90% were seen once. Per the germline V gene, CDR1 is MDHEN and CDR2 is SYDVKM. V was clipped by 10 bases and J by 2 bases, with 14 bases between them. The CDR3 is 14 amino acids. The material sequenced was peripheral blood, taken on day 0 of AZD1222 vaccination. This receptor was taken from an adult in good health. The chain recombines TRBV28 with TRBJ1-4; D is unclear. The CDR3 is CATSTNPTNEKLFF. The CDR3, as DNA: TGTGCCACCTCGACTAATCCGACTAATGAAAAACTGTTTTTT.